The sample holds many counts of the clone carrying this T cell receptor (beta chain). Antigen unknown. The V end was cut by 2 bases, the J end by 3 bases, with 5 bases between. Germline CDR1 reads MNHEY; CDR2 reads SVGAGI. This CDR3 has 12 amino acids. These data come from a study of T cells in Graves' hyperthyroidism and ophthalmopathy. Uncontrolled infection, other autoimmune disease, pregnancy or lactation disqualified patients from enrolment. Diagnoses used clinical symptoms, serum thyroxine and TRAb, thyroid ultrasound and orbital computed tomography. The study, taken as a whole, reports: Blood also contained most expanded thyroid clonotypes above 0.001. Model output signaled ophthalmopathy a median 6.5 months ahead of onset.

It was RNA transcripts that yielded the amplified TCR beta CDR3 regions. A set of HTBI primers served as the primers for a first-round RT-PCR of the TCR CDR3. TCRdb used MiXCR to reprocess the multiplex PCR reads, holding one entry per CDR3 protein. Of 530,000 or so distinct CDR3 sequences listed, around 45% are singletons. This sequence originates from a woman between 18 and 29 years old with Graves' hyperthyroidism. Sequencing input: peripheral blood or thyroid tissue (not recorded which). The V gene is TRBV6-5, the J gene TRBJ2-7; D gene unclear. The CDR3, as DNA: TGTGCCAGCAGTTACCCCAACTACGAGCAGTACTTC. Encoded protein: CASSYPNYEQYF.